The next 3 T cell receptor beta chains were all read from a single sample in a study of cytomegalovirus exposure and HLA in healthy donors. The PCR employed 60 Vbeta primers together with 13 Jbeta primers. Clones were sequenced by immunoSEQ multiplex PCR, and TCRdb holds only the in-frame ones, with some missing. This sample has around 130,000 clones; about three fifths occur once, and the top ten carry roughly 8.6%. The sample consisted of PBMCs. These receptors came from a middle-aged woman in good health and CMV-seropositive.

The sample holds a few counts of this clone. The rearrangement joins TRBV2 to TRBJ2-6; possible D gene TRBD1, 5 bases. The CDR3 extends over 15 amino acids. Trimming cost V 5 bases and J 1 base, with 9 bases left between them. Germline V gene data show CDR1 as SNHLY and CDR2 as FYNNEI. CDR3 DNA: TGTGCCAGCAGTATCAGGGATTCTGGGGCCAACGTCCTGACTTTC. Translated, it gives CASSIRDSGANVLTF.

The chain has TRBV28 and TRBJ2-5, with D unclear. Germline values: CDR1 MDHEN, CDR2 SYDVKM. The CDR3 extends over 11 amino acids. Trimming took 6 bases from V and 2 from J, leaving 4 bases between them. The CDR3 loop is CASSRQETQYF. In DNA form, the CDR3 reads TGTGCCAGCAGCCGGCAAGAGACCCAGTACTTC.

This rearrangement joins TRBV10-3 to TRBJ1-6, with D perhaps TRBD1 (6 bases). Trimming took off 2 bases at V and 10 bases at J, with 12 bases between the two ends. This CDR3 spans 14 amino acids. CDR1 and CDR2 (germline): ENHRY, SYGVKD. CDR3 amino acids: CAISENPGASPLHF. CDR3 in DNA: TGTGCCATCAGTGAGAATCCAGGGGCCTCACCCCTCCACTTT.